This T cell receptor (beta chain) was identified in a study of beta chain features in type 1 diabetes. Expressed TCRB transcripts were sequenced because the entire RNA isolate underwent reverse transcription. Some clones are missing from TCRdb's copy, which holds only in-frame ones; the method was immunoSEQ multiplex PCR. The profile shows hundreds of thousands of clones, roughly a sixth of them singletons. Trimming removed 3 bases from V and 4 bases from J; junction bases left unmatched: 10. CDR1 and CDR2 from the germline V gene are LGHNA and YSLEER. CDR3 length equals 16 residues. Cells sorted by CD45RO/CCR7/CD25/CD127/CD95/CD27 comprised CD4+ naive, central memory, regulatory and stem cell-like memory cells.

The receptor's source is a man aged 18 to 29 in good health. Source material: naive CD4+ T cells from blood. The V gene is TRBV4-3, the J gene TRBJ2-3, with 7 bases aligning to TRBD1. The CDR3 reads CASSQSLGQSPDTQYF. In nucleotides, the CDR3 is TGCGCCAGCAGCCAGTCTTTGGGACAGAGCCCAGATACGCAGTATTTT.